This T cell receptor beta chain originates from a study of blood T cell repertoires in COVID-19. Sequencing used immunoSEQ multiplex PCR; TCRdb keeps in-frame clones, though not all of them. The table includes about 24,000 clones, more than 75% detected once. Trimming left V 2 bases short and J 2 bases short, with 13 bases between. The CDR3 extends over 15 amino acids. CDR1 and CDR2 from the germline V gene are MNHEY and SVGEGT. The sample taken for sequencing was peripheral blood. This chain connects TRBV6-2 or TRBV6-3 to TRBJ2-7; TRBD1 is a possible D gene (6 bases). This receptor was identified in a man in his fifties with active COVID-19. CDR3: CASSYPNRDPYEQYF. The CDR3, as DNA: TGTGCCAGCAGTTACCCGAACAGGGACCCCTACGAGCAGTACTTC.